The entry that follows covers one T cell receptor (beta chain) sequence. The CDR3 covers 14 residues. Germline V gene data show CDR1 as SEHNR and CDR2 as FQNEAQ (reference sequence). J was trimmed by 6 bases and V by 5 bases; bases with no gene match: 6. The data were obtained in a study of cytomegalovirus exposure and HLA in healthy donors. Vbeta (60) and Jbeta (13) primers were used in the PCR. Assay used: immunoSEQ multiplex PCR; TCRdb lists only in-frame clones, some missing. The sample carries some 190,000 clones, roughly 80% recorded once. Sequencing was done on a sample of PBMCs. This sequence originates from a woman in her thirties in good health and CMV-seropositive. The V gene is TRBV7-9, the J gene TRBJ2-3; 9 positions agree with TRBD2. Here the CDR3 reads CASSRGLATDTQYF. The CDR3 DNA reads as TGTGCCAGCAGCAGAGGACTAGCGACCGATACGCAGTATTTT. The full variable domain, its missing parts supplied by reference TRBV7-9 and TRBJ2-3, is DTGVSQNPRHKITKRGQNVTFRCDPISEHNRLYWYRQTLGQGPEFLTYFQNEAQLEKSRLLSDRFSAERPKGSFSTLEIQRTEQGDSAMYLCASSRGLATDTQYFGPGTRLTVL.